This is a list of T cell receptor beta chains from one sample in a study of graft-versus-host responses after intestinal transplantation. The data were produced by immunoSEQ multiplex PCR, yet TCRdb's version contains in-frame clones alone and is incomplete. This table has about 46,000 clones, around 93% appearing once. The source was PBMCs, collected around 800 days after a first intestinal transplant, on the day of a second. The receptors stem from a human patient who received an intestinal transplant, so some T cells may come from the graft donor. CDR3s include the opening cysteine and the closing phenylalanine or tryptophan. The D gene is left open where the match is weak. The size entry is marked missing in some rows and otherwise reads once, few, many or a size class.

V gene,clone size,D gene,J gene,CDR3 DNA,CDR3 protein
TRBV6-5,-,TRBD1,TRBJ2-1,TGTGCCAGCAGTTGGGACAGCTCCTACAATGAGCAGTTCTTC,CASSWDSSYNEQFF
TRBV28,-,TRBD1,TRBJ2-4,TGTGCCAGCAGCCTCGGACAGGGAGAGGGGTCGTACTTC,CASSLGQGEGSYF
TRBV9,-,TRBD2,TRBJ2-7,TGTGCCAGCAGTGCCTTTTCTAGCGGAACCTACGAGCAGTACTTC,CASSAFSSGTYEQYF
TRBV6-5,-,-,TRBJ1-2,TGTGCCAGCAGTTACTCGGTGAACTATGGCTACACCTTC,CASSYSVNYGYTF
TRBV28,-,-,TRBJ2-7,TGTGCCATTAACGGTGCCTACGAGCAGTACTTC,CAINGAYEQYF
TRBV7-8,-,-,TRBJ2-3,TGTGCCAGCAGCGGCCAGGGCGCAGATACGCAGTATTTT,CASSGQGADTQYF
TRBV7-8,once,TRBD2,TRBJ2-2,TGTGCCAGCAGACCTACCCCGGCGGGAGGGTCCGGGGAGCTGTTTTTT,CASRPTPAGGSGELFF
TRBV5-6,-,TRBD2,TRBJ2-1,TGTGCCAGCAGCTTGGGGCTAGCGGGAGAACTAAGCGAGCAGTTCTTC,CASSLGLAGELSEQFF
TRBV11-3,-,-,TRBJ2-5,TGTGCCAGCAGCTTAGATTCCAGGGGGGCGAAAGAGACCCAGTACTTC,CASSLDSRGAKETQYF
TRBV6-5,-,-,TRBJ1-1,TGTGCCAGCAGTTATTTAGGGAACACTGAAGCTTTCTTT,CASSYLGNTEAFF
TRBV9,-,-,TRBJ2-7,TGTGCCAGCAGCTCTCGCCCTTACGAGCAGTACTTC,CASSSRPYEQYF
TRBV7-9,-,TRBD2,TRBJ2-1,TGTGCCAGCAGCGACGGGGACTACCGTAGATACAATGAGCAGTTCTTC,CASSDGDYRRYNEQFF
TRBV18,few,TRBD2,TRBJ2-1,TGTGCCAGCTCACACCCCGGACTAGTTTCTAACAATGAGCAGTTCTTC,CASSHPGLVSNNEQFF
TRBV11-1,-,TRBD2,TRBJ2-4,TGTGCCAGCAGCTTACAGGCGGGAGGGCCCGGAAACATTCAGTACTTC,CASSLQAGGPGNIQYF
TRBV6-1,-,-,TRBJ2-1,TGTGCCAGCAGTGAAGATCGAGGATACAATGAGCAGTTCTTC,CASSEDRGYNEQFF
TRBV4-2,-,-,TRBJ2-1,TGTGTCAGCAGCCAACTCGAGGGGACCCCACGCCACAATGAGCAGTTCTTC,CVSSQLEGTPRHNEQFF
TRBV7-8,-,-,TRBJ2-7,TGTGCCAGCGCCCTCAGAGGCGAGCAGTACTTC,CASALRGEQYF
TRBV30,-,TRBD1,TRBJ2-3,TGTGCCTGGAGTGAACAGGGGGCAGGAGATACGCAGTATTTT,CAWSEQGAGDTQYF
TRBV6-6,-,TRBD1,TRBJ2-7,TGTGCCAGTTCAATCGGACAGGGGGCATACTACGAGCAGTACTTC,CASSIGQGAYYEQYF
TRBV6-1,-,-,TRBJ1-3,TGTGCCAGCAGTGAAGTATTATCCAGAGGCTCTGGAAACACCATATATTTT,CASSEVLSRGSGNTIYF
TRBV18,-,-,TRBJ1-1,TGTGCCAGCTCACCACGGGACGATGAAGCTTTCTTT,CASSPRDDEAFF
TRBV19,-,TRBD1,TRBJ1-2,TGTGCCAGTAGTATCGGGCGGGACAGGGGGCGAGGATTGGATGGCTACACCTTC,CASSIGRDRGRGLDGYTF
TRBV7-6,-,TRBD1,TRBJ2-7,TGTGCCAGCAGCCCCCGGACAGGGGGTCTCTACGAGCAGTACTTC,CASSPRTGGLYEQYF
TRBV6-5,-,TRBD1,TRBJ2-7,TGTGCCAGCAGTTACCGGGACAGGGGTTACGAGCAGTACTTC,CASSYRDRGYEQYF
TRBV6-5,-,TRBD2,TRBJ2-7,TGTGCCAGCACCAAAAGCGGGGATCAGTACTTC,CASTKSGDQYF
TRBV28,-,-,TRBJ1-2,TGTGCCAGCAGTTTTGATGGCTATGGCTACACCTTC,CASSFDGYGYTF
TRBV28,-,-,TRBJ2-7,TGTGCCAGCAGTTTATGGGGCCCCCGAGCGGATCCTTCCGAGCAGTACTTC,CASSLWGPRADPSEQYF
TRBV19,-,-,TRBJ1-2,TGTGCCAGTAGTTTAGGACACTATGGCTACACCTTC,CASSLGHYGYTF
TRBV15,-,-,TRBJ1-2,TGTGCCACCAGCAGAGATTTTGATCTAACGGATGGCTACACCTTC,CATSRDFDLTDGYTF
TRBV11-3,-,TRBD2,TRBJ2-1,TGTGCCAGCAGCTTAGAGGTAGCGGGAGGGCCTTCCTACAATGAGCAGTTCTTC,CASSLEVAGGPSYNEQFF
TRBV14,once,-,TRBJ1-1,TGTGCCAGCAGCCATGTGAACACTGAAGCTTTCTTT,CASSHVNTEAFF
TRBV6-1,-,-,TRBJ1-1,TGTGCCAGCAGTGATGGGCCACTTGCGGATTTTCTGAGTGAAGCTTTCTTT,CASSDGPLADFLSEAFF
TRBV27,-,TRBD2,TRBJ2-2,TGTGCCAGCACCAAGGGACTAGCGGGAGGAGGGACCGGGGAGCTGTTTTTT,CASTKGLAGGGTGELFF
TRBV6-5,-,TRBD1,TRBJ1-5,TGTGCCAGCAGTAGGGGGCGCTTTCAGCCCCAGCATTTT,CASSRGRFQPQHF
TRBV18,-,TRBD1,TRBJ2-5,TGTGCCAGCTCCCGGGACAGGGGGCAGGAGACCCAGTACTTC,CASSRDRGQETQYF
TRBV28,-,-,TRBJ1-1,TGTGCCAGCAGTTTCAGGGTCCCGCGGGCCACTGAAGCTTTCTTT,CASSFRVPRATEAFF
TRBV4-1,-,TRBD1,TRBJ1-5,TGCGCCAGCAGCCAAGAACCAGGGGGCTTTAGGGATCAGCCCCAGCATTTT,CASSQEPGGFRDQPQHF
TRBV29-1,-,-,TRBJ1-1,TGCAGCGTTGGCAAGCTGGGACAAGAAGCTTTCTTT,CSVGKLGQEAFF
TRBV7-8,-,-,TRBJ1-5,TGTGCCAGCAGCTTAGTTGGGCCAAGCAATCAGCCCCAGCATTTT,CASSLVGPSNQPQHF
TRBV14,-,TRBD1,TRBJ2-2,TGTGCCAGCAGCCAAAGGGGGCGCGTGCGGGGGGAGCTGTTTTTT,CASSQRGRVRGELFF
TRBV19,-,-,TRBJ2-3,TGTGCCAGTAGTGCGGCGGACCTAGCAGATACGCAGTATTTC,CASSAADLADTQYF
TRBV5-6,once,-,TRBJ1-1,TGTGCCAGCAGCTTTGTGGCGGCTGAAGCTTTCTTT,CASSFVAAEAFF
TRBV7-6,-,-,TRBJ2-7,TGTGCCAGCAGCTTTACATGGCGGGGCCCCAGCTCCTACGAGCAGTACTTC,CASSFTWRGPSSYEQYF
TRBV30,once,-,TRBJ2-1,TGTGCCTGGAGTGTAGATATATCCTACAATGAGCAGTTCTTC,CAWSVDISYNEQFF
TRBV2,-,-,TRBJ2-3,TGTGCCAGCAGCTCCACAGATACGCAGTATTTT,CASSSTDTQYF
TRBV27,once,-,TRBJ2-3,TGTGCCAGCAGCCCCCGGCAACGGACTCTAGATACGCAGTATTTT,CASSPRQRTLDTQYF
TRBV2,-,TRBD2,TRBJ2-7,TGTGCCAGCAGTGGAGGAAATAGGGGACTAGGCGAGCAGTACTTC,CASSGGNRGLGEQYF